This T cell receptor beta chain was captured by sequencing in a study of T cells in Graves' hyperthyroidism and ophthalmopathy. With respect to this clonotype: Its cognate antigen is unknown.

Study-wide points: Blood also contained most expanded thyroid clonotypes above 0.001. A model built on 13 V-J features separated ophthalmopathy from stable hyperthyroidism.

Exclusion followed for patients with uncontrolled infection, other autoimmune disease, pregnancy or lactation. RNA transcripts served as the template for amplifying TCR beta CDR3 regions. RT-PCR in the first round (using the HTBI primer set) targeted the TCR CDR3. TCRdb ran MiXCR on the multiplex PCR reads and lists one entry per CDR3 protein. Found here are roughly 500,000 distinct CDR3 sequences, 35% to 50% of them singletons; the top ten hold about two fifths. The CDR3 runs to 14 residues. V trimming: 3 bases; J trimming: 6 bases; junction bases outside the gene matches: 4. The germline V gene encodes CDR1 SEHNR and CDR2 FQNEAQ (reference sequence).

The sequencing sample was made of peripheral blood or thyroid tissue (not recorded which). The V gene is TRBV7-9, the J gene TRBJ1-2; 10 bases line up with TRBD1. This sequence was found in an adult woman with Graves' disease, either hyperthyroidism or ophthalmopathy (not recorded which). CDR3 protein: CASSLTGTGDGYTF. For the CDR3, the DNA is TGTGCCAGCAGCTTGACCGGGACAGGGGATGGCTACACCTTC.